This passage covers 30 T cell receptor beta chains from one sample sequenced in a study of T cell responses to AZD1222 COVID-19 vaccine. Produced via immunoSEQ multiplex PCR; TCRdb's table is partial and in-frame only. The table includes 250,000 to 300,000 clones, about 94% detected once. The material was peripheral blood, obtained 28 days after the second AZD1222 dose. The receptors were gathered from an adult who received the AZD1222 COVID-19 vaccine.

The chain combines TRBV20-1 with TRBJ1-2; D is unclear. Germline V gene lookup returns CDR1 DFQATT and CDR2 SNEGSKA (reference sequence). There are 11 residues in the CDR3. V lost 6 bases and J lost 6, with 11 bases in between. The CDR3 protein is CSATQMNGYTF. The CDR3, as DNA: TGCAGTGCCACCCAGATGAATGGCTACACCTTC.

The rearrangement links TRBV9 to TRBJ1-2; no clear D gene. The CDR3 is 15 residues long. V was clipped by 2 bases and J by 1 base, with 12 bases between them. Germline CDR1 is SGDLS and CDR2 is YYNGEE. The CDR3 coding sequence is TGTGCCAGCAGCGTGGGTGTCGGCTTTAACTATGGCTACACCTTC. This encodes CASSVGVGFNYGYTF.

The chain combines TRBV2 with TRBJ2-7; 10 bases line up with TRBD2. The germline CDR1 and CDR2 sequences are SNHLY and FYNNEI. This CDR3 has 13 amino acids. The ends lost 7 bases at V and 3 bases at J; junction bases unmatched: 3. For the CDR3, the DNA is TGTGCCAGCATATCTAGCGGGGGCTACGAGCAGTACTTC. Amino acids: CASISSGGYEQYF.

This chain connects TRBV15 to TRBJ2-5, with unresolved D. The CDR3 runs to 14 residues. In germline, CDR1 is LNHNV, CDR2 YYDKDF (reference sequence). V lost 0 bases, J lost 4 bases, and 9 bases lay in between. The CDR3 DNA reads as TGTGCCACCAGCAGAGATTTCTGGGGAGAGACCCAGTACTTC. Encoded protein: CATSRDFWGETQYF. Full variable domain (remainder filled in from reference TRBV15 and TRBJ2-5): DAMVIQNPRYQVTQFGKPVTLSCSQTLNHNVMYWYQQKSSQAPKLLFHYYDKDFNNEADTPDNFQSRRPNTSFCFLDIRSPGLGDTAMYLCATSRDFWGETQYFGPGTRLLVL.

V gene TRBV28 combines with J gene TRBJ2-3; 8 bases align to TRBD2. The CDR3 sequence is 18 residues long. Germline CDR1 reads MDHEN; CDR2 reads SYDVKM. Losses at the gene ends were 5 bases for V and 2 bases for J; bases not matched to a gene: 15. The CDR3 sequence is CASSDSPGLGGHTDTQYF. CDR3 coding DNA: TGTGCCAGCAGTGACTCTCCGGGACTAGGAGGGCACACAGATACGCAGTATTTT.

The CDR3 sequence: CASSQGRGSYNEQFF. CDR3 nucleotide sequence: TGTGCCAGCAGCCAGGGCAGGGGCTCCTACAATGAGCAGTTCTTC. This chain links TRBV3-1 (or the pseudogene TRBV3-2) with TRBJ2-1, with D tentatively TRBD1 (6 bases). The germline CDR1 and CDR2 sequences are LGHDT and YNNKEL (reference sequence). This CDR3 has 15 amino acids. The germline V and J ends were trimmed by 3 bases and 0 bases, with 9 bases remaining between them.

In this sample, this clone turned up a few times. At one end, the junction sequence differs from germline, possibly due to a read error. The genes are TRBV4-1 and TRBJ1-3; D not resolved. The germline V gene has CDR1 MGHRA and CDR2 YSYEKL. This CDR3 is built from 14 residues. The CDR3 DNA reads TGCGCCAGCAGCCAAGAAAGGACTGGGAACACCATATATTTT. This codes for CASSQERTGNTIYF.

This clone was observed a few times. The chain links TRBV19 to TRBJ2-1; 12 bases map to TRBD2. CDR1 and CDR2 (germline): LNHDA, SQIVND (reference sequence). This CDR3 is built from 14 residues. V lost 4 bases and J lost 9; bases outside the gene matches: 4. The CDR3 is CASSTSSGRGEQFF. The CDR3 nucleotides read TGTGCCAGTAGTACCTCTAGCGGGAGGGGTGAGCAGTTCTTC.

J is TRBJ2-7 and V is TRBV7-9; 7 nucleotides line up with TRBD1. The CDR3 extends over 16 amino acids. Trimming at V came to 5 bases and at J to 5 bases, leaving 15 bases not matched to a gene. CDR1 is SEHNR, CDR2 FQNEAQ, per germline (reference sequence). The CDR3 nucleotides read TGTGCCAGCAGCATCGCACAGGGGCCCCTACTTGACGAGCAGTACTTC. Encoded protein: CASSIAQGPLLDEQYF.

The J gene is TRBJ1-6, the V gene TRBV27; 8 bases match TRBD1. CDR1 MNHEY and CDR2 SMNVEV come from the germline V gene (reference sequence). CDR3 length equals 16 residues. V gave up 7 bases and J gave up 0 bases; unmatched junction bases: 5. The CDR3 DNA is TGTGCCAGCACCGCAGACAGGGGCTCCTATAATTCACCCCTCCACTTT. This sequence encodes CASTADRGSYNSPLHF.

The table lists this clone with a count of one. The chain employs TRBV27 and TRBJ2-3; TRBD2 aligns across 15 bases. The junction had 7 bases not matched to a gene; V was cut back by 5 bases and J by 4 bases. This CDR3 region has 17 residues. The V gene's germline CDR1 is MNHEY and CDR2 SMNVEV (reference sequence). This CDR3 reads CASSPGTSGRSADTQYF. The CDR3, as DNA: TGTGCCAGCAGTCCCGGGACTAGCGGGAGGTCGGCAGATACGCAGTATTTT.

The chain recombines TRBV5-4 with TRBJ1-2; a possible D gene is TRBD1 (6 bases). CDR3 length: 14 residues. Germline CDR1 and CDR2: SGHNT and YYREEE (reference sequence). Trimming removed 0 bases at V and 0 bases at J, with 6 bases between. CDR3 residues: CASSLEGANYGYTF. The CDR3 DNA is TGTGCCAGCAGCTTGGAGGGGGCTAACTATGGCTACACCTTC.

As to this clone: Other nucleotide sequences from this sample produce the same CDR3. V and J are TRBV19 and TRBJ2-7; D unresolved. CDR1 and CDR2 (germline): LNHDA, SQIVND (reference sequence). The CDR3 has 13 residues. V was cut by 5 bases and J by 0 bases, with 8 bases left in between. CDR3 residues: CASSPGPSYEQYF. The CDR3 DNA reads TGTGCCAGTAGTCCCGGTCCCTCCTACGAGCAGTACTTC. The whole variable domain, filled in from reference TRBV19 and TRBJ2-7, reads DGGITQSPKYLFRKEGQNVTLSCEQNLNHDAMYWYRQDPGQGLRLIYYSQIVNDFQKGDIAEGYSVSREKKESFPLTVTSAQKNPTAFYLCASSPGPSYEQYFGPGTRLTVT.

J is TRBJ2-7 and V is TRBV3-1 (or the pseudogene TRBV3-2); possible D gene TRBD2, 5 bases. Per the germline V gene, CDR1 is LGHDT and CDR2 is YNNKEL (reference sequence). This CDR3 is built from 13 residues. V dropped 7 bases and J dropped 7 bases, with 17 bases sitting between them. In nucleotides, the CDR3 is TGTGCCAGCACGCATACTAGGGAAGCTGAGCAGTACTTC. As protein: CASTHTREAEQYF.

The rearrangement links TRBV19 to TRBJ2-1, with D maybe TRBD2 (5 bases). The V end lost 4 bases, the J end lost 8 bases, and 6 bases lay between the germline ends. The CDR3 has 11 residues. Germline values: CDR1 LNHDA, CDR2 SQIVND (reference sequence). The CDR3 loop reads CASSNGDEQFF. The CDR3 DNA is TGTGCCAGTAGTAACGGGGATGAGCAGTTCTTC.

This rearrangement joins TRBV7-2 to TRBJ1-3; D possibly corresponds to TRBD1 (5 bases). CDR1 is SGHTA, CDR2 FQGNSA, per germline. V was shortened by 1 base and J by 7 bases, with 11 bases between the two germline ends. There are 14 residues in the CDR3. CDR3: CASSLDWGPNTIYF. CDR3 coding DNA: TGTGCCAGCAGCTTAGATTGGGGACCCAACACCATATATTTT.

The genes are TRBV28 and TRBJ2-5, with no clear D. Germline values: CDR1 MDHEN, CDR2 SYDVKM. The CDR3 contains 13 residues. With 3 bases removed from V and 0 bases from J, the gap between germline ends came to 5 bases. Written as DNA, the CDR3 is TGTGCCAGCAGTTTGGTCAACCAAGAGACCCAGTACTTC. Protein: CASSLVNQETQYF.

The genes are TRBV30 and TRBJ1-1; no reliable D call. The V end lost 4 bases, the J end lost 6 bases, and 15 bases lay between the germline ends. The CDR3 is 13 residues long. Looked up from germline, CDR1 is GTSNPN and CDR2 is SVGIG (reference sequence). The CDR3 DNA reads TGTGCCTGGATACAACGTGGTGTGTCTGAAGCTTTCTTT. Translating gives CAWIQRGVSEAFF. Based on the CDR3 plus reference TRBV30 and TRBJ1-1, the full variable domain is SQTIHQWPATLVQPVGSPLSLECTVEGTSNPNLYWYRQAAGRGLQLLFYSVGIGQISSEVPQNLSASRPQDRQFILSSKKLLLSDSGFYLCAWIQRGVSEAFFGQGTRLTVV.

The gene calls are TRBV10-3 and TRBJ2-5, with 7 bases fitting TRBD1. Germline values: CDR1 ENHRY, CDR2 SYGVKD. There are 14 residues in the CDR3. Losses at the gene ends were 4 bases for V and 5 bases for J; bases not matched to a gene: 7. CDR3 loop: CAISGGQKAETQYF. CDR3 sequence (DNA): TGTGCCATCAGTGGGGGACAGAAGGCCGAGACCCAGTACTTC.

This rearrangement joins TRBV4-3 to TRBJ1-5, with D unclear. Germline CDR1 and CDR2: LGHNA and YSLEER. V was cut by 4 bases and J by 6 bases, with 10 bases left in between. The CDR3 has 13 amino acids. In DNA form, the CDR3 reads TGCGCCAGCAGCCTCCTATCCGGTCAGCCCCAGCATTTT. Its translation: CASSLLSGQPQHF.

In its sample, this clone was seen a few times. The chain joins TRBV7-3 to TRBJ1-3; 9 bases match TRBD1. The germline CDR1 and CDR2 sequences are SGHTA and FQGTGA. CDR3 size: 15 residues. Trimming cost V 5 bases and J 2 bases; bases outside gene matches: 4. In nucleotides, the CDR3 is TGTGCCAGCAGCGTGACAGGGGGGGCTGGAAACACCATATATTTT. Its translation: CASSVTGGAGNTIYF.

The chain employs TRBV6-5 and TRBJ2-7, with D possibly matching TRBD2 (5 bases). Trimming took off 2 bases at V and 1 base at J, with 12 bases between the two ends. The CDR3 runs 15 residues. The V gene's germline CDR1 is MNHEY and CDR2 SVGAGI. The CDR3 spells CASSYLWSGSYEQYF. CDR3 DNA: TGTGCCAGCAGTTACCTATGGAGCGGATCCTACGAGCAGTACTTC.

The chain recombines TRBV5-4 with TRBJ2-5, with 7 bases that match TRBD1. Trimming cost V 3 bases and J 2 bases; bases outside gene matches: 1. The CDR3 length is 13 residues. Germline values: CDR1 SGHNT, CDR2 YYREEE (reference sequence). CDR3 sequence (DNA): TGTGCCAGCAGCTCGGACAGGCAAGAGACCCAGTACTTC. Translating it yields CASSSDRQETQYF. Complete variable domain (other parts from reference TRBV5-4 and TRBJ2-5): ETGVTQSPTHLIKTRGQQVTLRCSSQSGHNTVSWYQQALGQGPQFIFQYYREEENGRGNFPPRFSGLQFPNYSSELNVNALELDDSALYLCASSSDRQETQYFGPGTRLLVL.

The chain couples TRBV21-1 to TRBJ1-1; the table's D call, TRBD1, was not checked against the DNA. TRBV21-1 is reported as a pseudogene. This CDR3 is 15 amino acids long. CDR3 residues: CASSSSGTSNTEAFF. Written as DNA, the CDR3 is TGTGCCAGCAGCAGTTCCGGGACATCGAACACTGAAGCTTTCTTT.

The chain couples TRBV24-1 to TRBJ2-7, with TRBD1 matching 9 bases. J lost 6 bases, V lost 4 bases, and 9 bases had no gene match. The CDR3 has 15 residues. The germline V gene has CDR1 KGHDR and CDR2 SFDVKD. This chain's CDR3 is CATSDRQGGPSEQYF. Here the CDR3 DNA reads TGTGCCACCAGTGACCGACAGGGGGGCCCTTCCGAGCAGTACTTC.

The J gene is TRBJ2-4, the V gene TRBV3-1 (or the pseudogene TRBV3-2); D gene ambiguous. Trimming left V 1 base short and J 3 bases short, with 19 bases between. The CDR3 has 18 residues. The germline gives CDR1 LGHDT, CDR2 YNNKEL (reference sequence). The CDR3, as DNA: TGTGCCAGCAGCCAAGTTCTTATTGGGCCATTTGGCAAAAACATTCAGTACTTC. Translation gives CASSQVLIGPFGKNIQYF.

V gene TRBV7-9 combines with J gene TRBJ2-1; the D gene is possibly TRBD2 (6 bases). V shed 5 bases and J shed 1 base, with 12 bases lying between them. The CDR3 length is 15 residues. Germline lookup yields CDR1 SEHNR and CDR2 FQNEAQ (reference sequence). DNA for the CDR3: TGTGCCAGCAGCACCGTAGCGGTTTCCTACAATGAGCAGTTCTTC. It encodes CASSTVAVSYNEQFF.

The rearrangement joins TRBV3-1 (or the pseudogene TRBV3-2) to TRBJ1-2, with D perhaps TRBD1 (6 bases). The V gene's germline CDR1 is LGHDT and CDR2 YNNKEL (reference sequence). This CDR3 has 16 residues. Trimming took off 4 bases at V and 4 bases at J, with 19 bases between the two ends. The DNA of the CDR3 is TGTGCCAGCAGCCTCCCAGCGGGGGGCGGCTTCTATGGCTACACCTTC. Translating gives CASSLPAGGGFYGYTF.

V is TRBV1 and J is TRBJ1-1. TRBV1 is annotated as a pseudogene. This CDR3 comprises 14 residues. CDR3 DNA sequence: TGCACCAGCAGCTTCGAACGGGTCGACACTGAAGCTTTCTTT. Translating it yields CTSSFERVDTEAFF.

The J gene is TRBJ1-5, the V gene TRBV7-2, with D uncertain. V gave up 0 bases and J gave up 3 bases, with 9 bases separating them. The germline V gene encodes CDR1 SGHTA and CDR2 FQGNSA. The length of the CDR3 is 15 residues. Here the CDR3 DNA reads TGTGCCAGCAGCTTAGCTGCGGGCCACAATCAGCCCCAGCATTTT. Amino acid sequence: CASSLAAGHNQPQHF. The whole variable domain, remainder taken from reference TRBV7-2 and TRBJ1-5, is GAGVSQSPSNKVTEKGKDVELRCDPISGHTALYWYRQSLGQGLEFLIYFQGNSAPDKSGLPSDRFSAERTGGSVSTLTIQRTQQEDSAVYLCASSLAAGHNQPQHFGDGTRLSIL.